The 25 T cell receptor beta chains below all came from one sample that was sequenced in a study of T cell repertoires in cytomegalovirus infection. TCRdb independently ran MiXCR on the reads; one entry per CDR3 protein. The table includes 550,000 to 700,000 distinct CDR3 sequences, just under 40% detected once. What these receptors recognize is not known. This material consisted of cultured PBMCs, taken from culture after CMV antigen stimulation. All receptors derive from a human donor in good health (CMV status not recorded). Some clones in this sample may be carry-over from other donors' samples.

This clonotype showed up many times. The V gene is TRBV7-2, the J gene TRBJ1-5; D call uncertain. The germline V and J ends were trimmed by 0 bases and 7 bases, with 13 bases remaining between them. The CDR3 has 15 residues. Germline-derived CDR1 and CDR2 are SGHTA and FQGNSA. CDR3 residues: CASSLAGLNLQPQHF. CDR3 nucleotide sequence: TGTGCCAGCAGCTTAGCAGGACTGAATCTACAGCCCCAGCATTTT.

This clonotype was seen more than once but under ten times. The V call is TRBV12-3 or TRBV12-4, the J call TRBJ2-7; 10 bases match TRBD1. Trimming took 3 bases from V and 3 from J; bases not matched to a gene: 2. The CDR3 has 14 residues. DNA for the CDR3: TGTGCCAGCAGTTTCGGGGACAGGGGCTACGAGCAGTACTTC. It yields the protein CASSFGDRGYEQYF.

This clonotype came up a few times. The J gene is TRBJ1-5, the V gene TRBV7-9; 7 bases map to TRBD1. Trimming removed 8 bases from V and 5 bases from J; junction bases left unmatched: 15. This CDR3 comprises 16 residues. The germline V gene has CDR1 SEHNR and CDR2 FQNEAQ (reference sequence). CDR3 sequence (DNA): TGTGCCAGCTCCGCTTGGGTTGGGACAGACGATCAGCCCCAGCATTTT. This gives the protein CASSAWVGTDDQPQHF.

This clonotype turned up a few times. This chain joins TRBV20-1 and TRBJ1-3; TRBD1 matches at 7 bases. Germline V lookup: CDR1 DFQATT, CDR2 SNEGSKA (reference sequence). V shed 3 bases and J 7 bases; nucleotides not matched to a gene: 9. This CDR3 has 14 amino acids. The CDR3 loop reads CSASRQGRRNTIYF. CDR3 bases: TGCAGTGCTAGTCGACAGGGAAGGAGGAACACCATATATTTT.

V is TRBV6-1 and J is TRBJ1-4; the match to TRBD1 covers 8 bases. The ends lost 2 bases at V and 8 bases at J; junction bases unmatched: 10. The germline V gene has CDR1 MNHNS and CDR2 SASEGT. The length of the CDR3 is 16 residues. CDR3 DNA sequence: TGTGCCAGCAGTGAATTGACCGGGACAGGCGGCGAAAAACTGTTTTTT. Its protein is CASSELTGTGGEKLFF.

V and J are TRBV11-2 and TRBJ2-1, with 11 bases lining up with TRBD2. Looked up from germline, CDR1 is SGHAT and CDR2 is FQNNGV. The CDR3 extends over 15 amino acids. The V and J ends lost 5 bases and 8 bases, in that order; junction bases with no gene match: 8. This CDR3 reads CASSQLAGAGYEQFF. The CDR3 coding sequence is TGTGCCAGCAGCCAACTAGCGGGGGCTGGCTATGAGCAGTTCTTC.

CDR3 loop: CASSLAPAGAGGDTQYF. The CDR3 DNA follows: TGTGCCAGCAGCTTAGCCCCTGCGGGGGCGGGGGGGGATACGCAGTATTTT. The chain is built from TRBV7-2 and TRBJ2-3, with 9 bases fitting TRBD2. Trimming took 0 bases from V and 6 from J; bases not matched to a gene: 10. Germline CDR1 SGHTA, CDR2 FQGNSA. This CDR3 contains 17 residues.

The chain links TRBV14 to TRBJ2-4; 8 bases match TRBD1. V dropped 0 bases and J dropped 5; count of bases not matched to a gene: 0. There are 14 residues in the CDR3. Germline CDR1 reads SGHDN; CDR2 reads FVKESK. The chain's CDR3 is CASSQEDRENIQYF. The CDR3 nucleotides read TGTGCCAGCAGCCAAGAGGACAGGGAAAACATTCAGTACTTC.

The V call is TRBV6-2 or TRBV6-3, the J call TRBJ2-7; 12 nucleotides line up with TRBD1. Germline V gene data show CDR1 as MNHEY and CDR2 as SVGEGT. This CDR3 has 15 residues. The junction had 10 bases not matched to a gene; V was cut back by 6 bases and J by 7 bases. The CDR3 DNA follows: TGTGCCAGCAGCACCCGGGACAGGGGGCTGAGGGAGCAGTACTTC. It codes for CASSTRDRGLREQYF.

This clonotype was detected a few times. This chain connects TRBV12-3 or TRBV12-4 to TRBJ2-7, with TRBD2 as a possible D gene (6 bases). The length of the CDR3 is 14 residues. The V end was cut by 1 base, the J end by 6 bases, with 13 bases between. The CDR3 sequence: CASSLVGRNGEQYF. CDR3 nucleotide sequence: TGTGCCAGCAGTTTAGTCGGGAGAAACGGCGAGCAGTACTTC.

This clonotype turned up a few times. This chain connects TRBV28 to TRBJ1-6; TRBD1 matches 9 bases. From germline, CDR1 is MDHEN and CDR2 SYDVKM. The CDR3 extends over 15 amino acids. The J segment lost 10 bases and the V segment lost 5 bases, leaving 9 bases of the junction unmatched. For the CDR3, the DNA is TGTGCCAGCAGTCCGCCGGGACAGGGATACTCACCCCTCCACTTT. Its translation: CASSPPGQGYSPLHF.

The chain uses TRBV20-1 and TRBJ1-3; 9 nucleotides line up with TRBD1. This CDR3 spans 15 amino acids. Per the germline V gene, CDR1 is DFQATT and CDR2 is SNEGSKA (reference sequence). V was clipped by 0 bases and J by 7 bases; unmatched bases: 7. The CDR3 region is CSARDGDRDVNTIYF. DNA for the CDR3: TGCAGTGCTAGAGATGGGGACAGGGATGTCAACACCATATATTTT.

This clonotype showed up just a few times. The gene calls are TRBV7-2 and TRBJ2-5; TRBD1 agrees at 7 bases. This CDR3 region has 14 residues. Losses at the gene ends were 4 bases for V and 5 bases for J; bases not matched to a gene: 7. The germline CDR1 and CDR2 sequences are SGHTA and FQGNSA. CDR3 amino acids: CASSSGQVLETQYF. DNA for the CDR3: TGTGCCAGCAGCTCTGGACAGGTTTTGGAGACCCAGTACTTC.

This clonotype was detected a few times. V and J are TRBV15 and TRBJ2-1; 14 nucleotides match TRBD2. Per the germline V gene, CDR1 is LNHNV and CDR2 is YYDKDF (reference sequence). The CDR3 extends over 17 amino acids. V gave up 5 bases and J gave up 6 bases; unmatched junction bases: 9. Here the CDR3 DNA reads TGTGCCACCAGCGGAGGTTATGGGACTAGCGGGGGCAATGAGCAGTTCTTC. This sequence encodes CATSGGYGTSGGNEQFF.

This clonotype was seen more than once but under ten times. The chain uses TRBV7-2 and TRBJ2-1; a weak D match, TRBD2 (5 bases). Germline CDR1 reads SGHTA; CDR2 reads FQGNSA. V lost 5 bases and J 1 base, leaving 12 bases between the germline ends. The CDR3 has 15 amino acids. The CDR3 DNA sequence: TGTGCCAGCAGCCCGATGGCGGGTTCCTACAATGAGCAGTTCTTC. Amino acid sequence: CASSPMAGSYNEQFF. Complete variable domain (other parts from reference TRBV7-2 and TRBJ2-1): GAGVSQSPSNKVTEKGKDVELRCDPISGHTALYWYRQSLGQGLEFLIYFQGNSAPDKSGLPSDRFSAERTGGSVSTLTIQRTQQEDSAVYLCASSPMAGSYNEQFFGPGTRLTVL.

This chain connects TRBV6-1 to TRBJ1-5; D unresolved. V was clipped by 1 base and J by 0 bases, with 7 bases between them. Germline V gene sequence: CDR1 MNHNS, CDR2 SASEGT. This CDR3 is 15 amino acids long. In nucleotides, the CDR3 is TGTGCCAGCAGTGAAGGCTATTATAGCAATCAGCCCCAGCATTTT. Amino acid sequence: CASSEGYYSNQPQHF.

The gene calls are TRBV28 and TRBJ2-5; 10 bases are shared with TRBD1. The junction had 8 bases not matched to a gene; V was cut back by 3 bases and J by 1 base. CDR3 length: 17 amino acids. Germline V gene data show CDR1 as MDHEN and CDR2 as SYDVKM. The CDR3 sequence: CASSFRGTGALQETQYF. CDR3 bases: TGTGCCAGCAGTTTCCGGGGGACAGGGGCGCTCCAAGAGACCCAGTACTTC.

The genes are TRBV6-1 and TRBJ2-1, with D possibly matching TRBD2 (5 bases). CDR3 size: 14 residues. Trimming stripped 5 bases from V and 6 bases from J, with 14 bases between. CDR1 MNHNS and CDR2 SASEGT come from the germline V gene. CDR3 DNA sequence: TGTGCCAGCAGTTCCGGGCCCCGGGGCAATGAGCAGTTCTTC. Amino acids: CASSSGPRGNEQFF.

The V and J genes are TRBV24-1 and TRBJ2-1; 7 nucleotides agree with TRBD1. The CDR3 spans 17 residues. Per germline, CDR1 KGHDR and CDR2 SFDVKD. Unmatched junction bases numbered 13, after V lost 4 bases and J lost 5 bases. CDR3 in amino acids: CATSEFFSGTVNNEQFF. The CDR3 bases are TGTGCCACCAGTGAGTTCTTTTCCGGGACAGTAAACAATGAGCAGTTCTTC.

The chain carries TRBV7-8 and TRBJ1-2; D is unclear. The CDR3 runs 12 residues. With 0 bases removed from V and 6 bases from J, the gap between germline ends came to 5 bases. Looked up from germline, CDR1 is SGHVS and CDR2 is FQNEAQ. In nucleotides, the CDR3 is TGTGCCAGCAGCTTAGCGCCAGATGGCTACACCTTC. This encodes CASSLAPDGYTF. The variable domain in full, completed from reference TRBV7-8 and TRBJ1-2, reads GAGVSQSPRYKVAKRGQDVALRCDPISGHVSLFWYQQALGQGPEFLTYFQNEAQLDKSGLPSDRFFAERPEGSVSTLKIQRTQQEDSAVYLCASSLAPDGYTFGSGTRLTVV.

The genes are TRBV18 and TRBJ2-7, with 7 bases that match TRBD1. Germline loops: CDR1 KGHSH, CDR2 LQKENI. This CDR3 is built from 14 residues. V gave up 4 bases and J gave up 1 base; unmatched junction bases: 4. The DNA for the CDR3 is TGTGCCAGCTCACGGTGGGACAGATCCTACGAGCAGTACTTC. The encoded protein is CASSRWDRSYEQYF.

This clonotype was detected only a few times. This chain links TRBV6-1 with TRBJ1-4, with no clear D. This CDR3 has 12 amino acids. Trimming cost V 6 bases and J 5 bases, with 7 bases left between them. Germline V gives CDR1 MNHNS, CDR2 SASEGT. The CDR3 spells CASRTQNEKLFF. The DNA of the CDR3 is TGTGCCAGCAGGACTCAAAATGAAAAACTGTTTTTT.

This clonotype was detected a few times. The chain links TRBV6-1 to TRBJ2-5; 8 bases line up with TRBD2. The CDR3 spans 14 residues. V lost 6 bases, J lost 3 bases, and 6 bases stayed unmatched. Per germline, CDR1 MNHNS and CDR2 SASEGT. CDR3 DNA sequence: TGTGCCAGCAGCCAGACTAGCGTAGAAGAGACCCAGTACTTC. It codes for CASSQTSVEETQYF.

This clonotype was found a few times. The rearrangement uses TRBV7-8 and TRBJ2-3; 8 bases are shared with TRBD1. The CDR3 consists of 15 residues. V shed 5 bases and J 3 bases; nucleotides not matched to a gene: 7. Germline V CDR1 and CDR2: SGHVS, FQNEAQ. The CDR3 nucleotides are TGTGCCAGCAGCCCCTGGACAGGGCGTACAGATACGCAGTATTTT. It translates to CASSPWTGRTDTQYF.

This chain joins TRBV20-1 and TRBJ2-2; 7 bases fit TRBD1. The CDR3 contains 17 residues. CDR1 is DFQATT and CDR2 is SNEGSKA in the germline V gene (reference sequence). The J segment lost 6 bases and the V segment lost 0 bases, leaving 13 bases of the junction unmatched. Here the CDR3 reads CSAREQGRPQSSGELFF. The CDR3 coding sequence is TGCAGTGCTAGAGAACAGGGGCGTCCTCAAAGTTCCGGGGAGCTGTTTTTT.